The 2 T cell receptor beta chains presented below share a single source sample, sequenced in a study of molecular identifiers for immune sequencing clone quantification. TCRdb re-called the PCR reads through MiXCR, storing one row per CDR3 protein. The table lists around 470,000 distinct CDR3 sequences, 25% of them singletons. The specimen sequenced was naive CD8+ T cells from blood, with Jurkat cell RNA spiked in. The subset here: FACS-sorted CD8+CD4-CCR7+CD45RA+ naive T cells. These receptors were obtained from a human donor in good health. Some libraries in this study had Jurkat cell RNA spiked in.

This clonotype was observed once. The chain recombines TRBV5-1 with TRBJ2-3; no firm D call. Trimming stripped 1 base from V and 0 bases from J, with 12 bases between. Germline CDR1 SGHRS, CDR2 YFSETQ. CDR3 length: 16 amino acids. CDR3 protein: CASSLYGTLSTDTQYF. In nucleotides, the CDR3 is TGCGCCAGCAGCTTGTACGGCACCTTAAGCACAGATACGCAGTATTTT.

This clonotype was counted at least ten times. Compared with germline, one end of the junction differs, possibly owing to a read error. This chain links TRBV6-5 with TRBJ1-1, with TRBD1 as a possible D gene (5 bases). Per germline, CDR1 MNHEY and CDR2 SVGAGI. The CDR3 has 11 residues. The CDR3 sequence is CASSNSGEAFF. CDR3 nucleotides: TGTGCCAGCAGTAACTCAGGGGAAGCTTTCTTT.